What follows is one T cell receptor (beta chain) and its context. No antigen is known for it. TCRdb keeps only in-frame clones here, not all; method: immunoSEQ multiplex PCR. Of tens of thousands of clones in the sample, 87% were seen once. This sample was taken from a study of T cell responses to AZD1222 COVID-19 vaccine. Notes on the study in general: Just a handful of people given AZD1222 tested seropositive at baseline. Sampling that yielded the repertoires occurred only after the peak T cell response.

The J segment lost 9 bases and the V segment lost 3 bases, leaving 9 bases of the junction unmatched. This CDR3 is built from 15 residues. Germline V gene data show CDR1 as LGHDT and CDR2 as YNNKEL (reference sequence). Second doses were pooled across both intervals (about 4 or about 12 weeks). This TCR came from an adult who received the AZD1222 COVID-19 vaccine. Sequences were derived from peripheral blood, sampled 28 days after the second AZD1222 dose. The V call is TRBV3-1 (or the pseudogene TRBV3-2), the J call TRBJ2-1; 9 bases fit TRBD1. DNA for the CDR3: TGTGCCAGCAGCCACACAGGGGGCGGCCGGCCTGAGCAGTTCTTC. Translated, it gives CASSHTGGGRPEQFF.